This is a list of T cell receptor beta chains from one sample in a study of human T cells and chemical hapten exposure. TCRdb re-derived calls from the RACE reads in MiXCR, one entry per CDR3 protein. This table holds fewer than 100,000 distinct CDR3 sequences, 9.5% to 13% found once. Source: whole blood, taken in connection with sensitization to the hapten diphenylcyclopropenone (DPC). The source of these receptors is a man aged 18 to 35 with alopecia areata. Some clones in this sample may be carry-over from other donors' samples. The conserved cysteine and the conserved F or W are not part of the CDR3 here. Fields, in order: V gene, J gene, CDR3 protein.

v_gene: TRBV6-4
j_gene: TRBJ2-3
CDR3aa: ASSDSERLTDTQY

v_gene: TRBV10-1
j_gene: TRBJ2-7
CDR3aa: ASSEGYEQC

v_gene: TRBV10-3
j_gene: TRBJ2-1
CDR3aa: AISESEGGEQF

v_gene: TRBV5-4
j_gene: TRBJ1-2
CDR3aa: ASSLEGGHYGYT

v_gene: TRBV11-2
j_gene: TRBJ2-2
CDR3aa: ASSLEAGSATGELF

v_gene: TRBV4-3
j_gene: TRBJ1-2
CDR3aa: ASSQGVLATGDGYT

v_gene: TRBV6-6
j_gene: TRBJ1-5
CDR3aa: ASSYSQEGSQPQH

v_gene: TRBV7-8
j_gene: TRBJ1-1
CDR3aa: ASSLSGLDTEAF

v_gene: TRBV12-3/TRBV12-4
j_gene: TRBJ1-1
CDR3aa: ASTRRTEAF

v_gene: TRBV4-3
j_gene: TRBJ2-5
CDR3aa: ASSQDGAGSETQY

v_gene: TRBV2
j_gene: TRBJ2-5
CDR3aa: ASILLWGRGETQY

v_gene: TRBV5-4
j_gene: TRBJ1-2
CDR3aa: ASSLFGTEGSYGYT

v_gene: TRBV6-2/TRBV6-3
j_gene: TRBJ2-6
CDR3aa: ASSYKTARKVSGANVLT

v_gene: TRBV7-9
j_gene: TRBJ2-1
CDR3aa: ASSLAGSTKRHEQF

v_gene: TRBV29-1
j_gene: TRBJ1-1
CDR3aa: STDRMNTEAF

v_gene: TRBV2
j_gene: TRBJ1-4
CDR3aa: ASSDHRRQEKLF

v_gene: TRBV2
j_gene: TRBJ2-3
CDR3aa: ASIRTGGADTQY

v_gene: TRBV6-2/TRBV6-3
j_gene: TRBJ1-4
CDR3aa: ASSYSRGRMDEKLF

v_gene: TRBV7-9
j_gene: TRBJ2-3
CDR3aa: ASSLERAAADTQY

v_gene: TRBV6-1
j_gene: TRBJ2-7
CDR3aa: ASSEGPGHYEQY

v_gene: TRBV6-6
j_gene: TRBJ1-5
CDR3aa: ASSYANRALGQPQH

v_gene: TRBV4-3
j_gene: TRBJ2-5
CDR3aa: ASSQDLDTRTQY

v_gene: TRBV11-1
j_gene: TRBJ2-7
CDR3aa: ASSLDGRGLVYEQY

v_gene: TRBV10-3
j_gene: TRBJ1-6
CDR3aa: AISRQENNSPLH

v_gene: TRBV28
j_gene: TRBJ1-2
CDR3aa: ASSLSPQGLTYGYT

v_gene: TRBV20-1
j_gene: TRBJ2-7
CDR3aa: SARGDRASHEQY

v_gene: TRBV7-6
j_gene: TRBJ2-5
CDR3aa: ASSLRAETQY

v_gene: TRBV20-1
j_gene: TRBJ1-5
CDR3aa: SAYSDRGNQPQH

v_gene: TRBV9
j_gene: TRBJ1-1
CDR3aa: ASSVVSTEAF

v_gene: TRBV7-3
j_gene: TRBJ2-5
CDR3aa: ASSLTLRETQY

v_gene: TRBV12-3/TRBV12-4
j_gene: TRBJ1-2
CDR3aa: ASGRTTGRVSGYGYT

v_gene: TRBV29-1
j_gene: TRBJ2-5
CDR3aa: SGTPGSQQETQY

v_gene: TRBV7-8
j_gene: TRBJ2-5
CDR3aa: ASSPGGLAGGLGGETQY

v_gene: TRBV6-5
j_gene: TRBJ2-1
CDR3aa: ASSYGPAGGSYNEQF

v_gene: TRBV7-6
j_gene: TRBJ1-1
CDR3aa: ASYAGTGNTEAF

v_gene: TRBV5-1
j_gene: TRBJ1-2
CDR3aa: ASSLAGLNYGYT

v_gene: TRBV24-1
j_gene: TRBJ2-2
CDR3aa: ATSAWGGPTGELF

v_gene: TRBV12-3/TRBV12-4
j_gene: TRBJ1-6
CDR3aa: ASSPTGQSSYNSPLH

v_gene: TRBV7-9
j_gene: TRBJ2-3
CDR3aa: ASSFQRGGTTDTQY

v_gene: TRBV20-1
j_gene: TRBJ1-1
CDR3aa: SASIGTLGTEAF

v_gene: TRBV4-1
j_gene: TRBJ2-7
CDR3aa: ASSRWPRDTSYEQY

v_gene: TRBV29-1
j_gene: TRBJ1-1
CDR3aa: SVPGQGPEAF

v_gene: TRBV28
j_gene: TRBJ1-3
CDR3aa: ASSFSAVSGNTIY

v_gene: TRBV7-6
j_gene: TRBJ2-7
CDR3aa: ASSLAGEQY

v_gene: TRBV9
j_gene: TRBJ2-2
CDR3aa: ASSAGLAGGPWTGELF

v_gene: TRBV3-1
j_gene: TRBJ2-2
CDR3aa: ASSQPGQGVWELF

v_gene: TRBV9
j_gene: TRBJ1-1
CDR3aa: ASSVGGNMNTEAF